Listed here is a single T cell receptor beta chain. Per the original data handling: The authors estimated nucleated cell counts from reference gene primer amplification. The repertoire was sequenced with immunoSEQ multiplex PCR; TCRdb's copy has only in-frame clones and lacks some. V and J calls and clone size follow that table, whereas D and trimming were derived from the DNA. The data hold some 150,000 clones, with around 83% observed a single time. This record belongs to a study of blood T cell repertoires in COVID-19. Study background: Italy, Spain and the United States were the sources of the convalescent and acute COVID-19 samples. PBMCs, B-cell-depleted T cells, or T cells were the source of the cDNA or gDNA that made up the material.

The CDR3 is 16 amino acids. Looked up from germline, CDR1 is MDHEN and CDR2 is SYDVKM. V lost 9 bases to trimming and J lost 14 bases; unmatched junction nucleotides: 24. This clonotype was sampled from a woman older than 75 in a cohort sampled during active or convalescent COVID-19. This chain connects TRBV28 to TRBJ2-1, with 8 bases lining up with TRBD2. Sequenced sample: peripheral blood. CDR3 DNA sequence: TGTGCCAGTCCACCCGGCGGGGGGAGTCCGCCGACAATGAAGTTCTTC. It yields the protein CASPPGGGSPPTMKFF.